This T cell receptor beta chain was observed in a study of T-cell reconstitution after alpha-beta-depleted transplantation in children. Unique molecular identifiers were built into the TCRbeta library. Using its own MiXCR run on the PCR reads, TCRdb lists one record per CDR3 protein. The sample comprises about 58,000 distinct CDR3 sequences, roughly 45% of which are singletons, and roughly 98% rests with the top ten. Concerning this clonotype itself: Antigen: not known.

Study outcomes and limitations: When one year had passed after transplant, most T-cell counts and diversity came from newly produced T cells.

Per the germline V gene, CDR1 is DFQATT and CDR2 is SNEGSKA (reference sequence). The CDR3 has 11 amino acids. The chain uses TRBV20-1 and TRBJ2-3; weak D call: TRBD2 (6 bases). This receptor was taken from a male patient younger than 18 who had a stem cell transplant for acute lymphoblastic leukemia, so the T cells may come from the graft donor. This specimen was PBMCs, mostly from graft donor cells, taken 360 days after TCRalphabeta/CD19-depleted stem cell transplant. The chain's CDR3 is CRTGGTDTQYF. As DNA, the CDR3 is TGCAGGACGGGGGGCACAGATACGCAGTATTTT.